Below, one T cell receptor (beta chain) is given with its context. The Seattle patients, enrolled during active infection, were followed longitudinally. The sample belongs to a study of blood T cell repertoires in COVID-19. As for the study in general: Researchers got acute and convalescent COVID-19 samples from the United States, Italy and Spain. Nucleic acid was either cDNA or gDNA, and it came from T cells, B-cell-depleted T cells, or PBMCs.

Methods used by the authors: Amplified reference gene primers provided the basis for estimating nucleated cell counts. This table comes from immunoSEQ multiplex PCR, and its TCRdb copy is limited to in-frame clones, with some not included. V, J and clone size derive from that table, while D and trimming were established from the DNA sequence. The sample consists of 250,000 to 350,000 clones, about 88% of them appearing once. This CDR3 has 16 amino acids. The germline V gene encodes CDR1 MNHEY and CDR2 SVGAGI. V lost 4 bases, J lost 4 bases, and 6 bases stayed unmatched. The rearrangement links TRBV6-5 to TRBJ2-7; 14 nucleotides match TRBD2. The sequencing input was peripheral blood. The receptor comes from a woman in her 30s with COVID-19, enrolled during active disease. CDR3 sequence: CASSWGTSGSTYEQYF. The CDR3 DNA follows: TGTGCCAGCAGTTGGGGGACTAGCGGGAGCACTTACGAGCAGTACTTC.